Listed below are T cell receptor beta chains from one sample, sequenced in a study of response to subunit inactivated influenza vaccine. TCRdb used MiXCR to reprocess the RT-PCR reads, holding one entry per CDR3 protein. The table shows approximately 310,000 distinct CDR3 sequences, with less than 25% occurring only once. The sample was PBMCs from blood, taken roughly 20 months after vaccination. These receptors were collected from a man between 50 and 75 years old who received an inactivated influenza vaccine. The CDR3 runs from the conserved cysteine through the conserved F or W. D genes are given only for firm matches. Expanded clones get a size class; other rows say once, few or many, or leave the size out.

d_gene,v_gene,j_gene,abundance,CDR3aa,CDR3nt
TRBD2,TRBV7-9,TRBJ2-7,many,CASSSGSGSYEQYF,TGTGCCAGCAGCTCTGGTAGCGGGAGTTACGAGCAGTACTTC
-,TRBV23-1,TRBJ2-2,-,CASSQSPTNLPGELFF,TGCGCCAGCAGTCAATCGCCGACAAACCTCCCCGGGGAGCTGTTTTTT
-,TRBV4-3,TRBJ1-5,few,CASSQVVGSNQPQHF,TGCGCCAGCAGCCAAGTCGTCGGTAGCAATCAGCCCCAGCATTTT
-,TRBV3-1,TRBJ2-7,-,CASSQTDGFFTYEQYF,TGTGCCAGCAGCCAAACCGACGGGTTTTTCACCTACGAGCAGTACTTC
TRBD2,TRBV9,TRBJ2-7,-,CASSVSGGAVEQYF,TGTGCCAGCAGCGTGAGCGGGGGGGCGGTTGAGCAGTACTTC
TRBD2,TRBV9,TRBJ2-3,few,CASSVGEGTADTQYF,TGTGCCAGCAGCGTAGGGGAGGGCACCGCAGATACGCAGTATTTT
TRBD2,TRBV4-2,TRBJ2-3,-,CASSRGTSGNTDMQYF,TGTGCCAGCAGCCGCGGGACTAGCGGGAACACAGATATGCAGTATTTT
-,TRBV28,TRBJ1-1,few,CASRPRQLNTEAFF,TGTGCCAGCAGGCCCAGACAACTGAACACTGAAGCTTTCTTT
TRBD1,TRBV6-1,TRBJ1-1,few,CASSDGTGGTSITEAFF,TGTGCCAGCAGTGACGGGACAGGGGGCACATCGATCACTGAAGCTTTCTTT
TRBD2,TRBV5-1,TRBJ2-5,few,CASSLSGGREETQYF,TGCGCCAGCAGCTTGTCGGGAGGGCGAGAAGAGACCCAGTACTTC
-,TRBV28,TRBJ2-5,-,CASSLRSGWETQYF,TGTGCCAGCAGTTTAAGGTCAGGGTGGGAGACCCAGTACTTC
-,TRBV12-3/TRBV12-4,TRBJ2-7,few,CASSLGDWNEQYF,TGTGCCAGCAGTTTAGGGGATTGGAACGAGCAGTACTTC
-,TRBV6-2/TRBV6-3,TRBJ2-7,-,CATRDSASYEQYF,TGTGCCACCCGCGACTCGGCCTCCTACGAGCAGTACTTC
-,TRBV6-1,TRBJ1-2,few,CASRSRDFFGYTF,TGTGCCAGCAGATCACGGGACTTTTTTGGCTACACCTTC
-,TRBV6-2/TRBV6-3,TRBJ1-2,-,CASSYTANYGYTF,TGTGCCAGCAGTTACACAGCCAACTATGGCTACACCTTC
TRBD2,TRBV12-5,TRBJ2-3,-,CASAFGAGAGTDTQYF,TGTGCTAGTGCATTTGGGGCGGGAGCCGGGACAGATACGCAGTATTTT
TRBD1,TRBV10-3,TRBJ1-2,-,CAISDGTSQGAYGYTF,TGTGCCATCAGTGATGGCACGTCACAGGGGGCCTATGGCTACACCTTC
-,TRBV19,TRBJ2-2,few,CASSILQGSGELFF,TGTGCCAGTAGTATACTACAGGGTTCCGGGGAGCTGTTTTTT
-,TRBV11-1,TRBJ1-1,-,CASSHGTPVSEAFF,TGTGCCAGCAGCCACGGGACTCCTGTTTCGGAAGCTTTCTTT
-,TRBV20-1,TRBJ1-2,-,CSARVGFNYGYTF,TGCAGTGCTAGAGTCGGGTTCAACTATGGCTACACCTTC